This entry lists 27 T cell receptor beta chains sequenced from one sample in a study of cytomegalovirus exposure and HLA in healthy donors. The PCR had 60 Vbeta and 13 Jbeta primers. Using immunoSEQ multiplex PCR, the repertoire was profiled, and TCRdb retains in-frame clones only, with some absent. The sample holds approximately 69,000 clones, 65% to 80% seen once. Sequenced material: PBMCs. The origin of the receptors is a man aged 40-49 years in good health and CMV-seropositive.

The J gene is TRBJ1-2, the V gene TRBV9, with D possibly being TRBD1 (5 bases). Germline V gene sequence: CDR1 SGDLS, CDR2 YYNGEE. The CDR3 length is 14 residues. The germline V and J ends were trimmed by 4 bases and 2 bases, with 12 bases remaining between them. The CDR3 bases are TGTGCCAGCAGCTCAACGACAGAAAACTATGGCTACACCTTC. Translated: CASSSTTENYGYTF.

This sequence joins TRBV9 and TRBJ1-4; 9 bases fit TRBD1. J lost 4 bases, V lost 4 bases, and 11 bases had no gene match. CDR1 is SGDLS and CDR2 is YYNGEE in the germline V gene. The CDR3 runs to 17 residues. In nucleotides, the CDR3 is TGTGCCAGCAGCCCAGGGAGGACAGGGGAATTTAATGAAAAACTGTTTTTT. Its translation: CASSPGRTGEFNEKLFF.

V gene TRBV4-3 combines with J gene TRBJ1-6; TRBD1 matches 7 bases. Germline values: CDR1 LGHNA, CDR2 YSLEER. V lost 1 base and J lost 3; bases outside the gene matches: 6. The CDR3 spans 17 residues. In nucleotides, the CDR3 is TGCGCCAGCAGCCAAGTGGGACAGCTGAACTATAATTCACCCCTCCACTTT. Its translation: CASSQVGQLNYNSPLHF.

This rearrangement joins TRBV18 to TRBJ2-3, with D tentatively TRBD1 (5 bases). Trimming took 5 bases from V and 4 from J, leaving 10 bases between them. Germline V gives CDR1 KGHSH, CDR2 LQKENI. CDR3 length equals 13 residues. The CDR3 sequence is CASSSGIADTQYF. The CDR3 bases are TGTGCCAGCTCATCAGGGATAGCAGATACGCAGTATTTT.

The genes are TRBV7-3 and TRBJ1-3; 9 bases line up with TRBD1. Germline V gene sequence: CDR1 SGHTA, CDR2 FQGTGA. After removal of 2 bases from V and 4 bases from J, the junction contained 12 bases not matched to a gene. This CDR3 contains 18 residues. The CDR3, as DNA: TGTGCCAGCAGCTTACGCCCCCTAGGACAGGGGACCGGAAACACCATATATTTT. This codes for CASSLRPLGQGTGNTIYF.

The chain combines TRBV10-3 with TRBJ2-2, with D maybe TRBD1 (6 bases). The germline V gene encodes CDR1 ENHRY and CDR2 SYGVKD. The CDR3 consists of 14 residues. Trimming shortened V by 3 bases and J by 4 bases, and 9 bases separated the two germline ends. Here the CDR3 reads CAISEQGVTGELFF. The CDR3 DNA follows: TGTGCCATCAGTGAACAGGGCGTCACCGGGGAGCTGTTTTTT.

This clone was found once. The chain carries TRBV6-4 and TRBJ2-2; D perhaps matches TRBD1 (5 bases). CDR1 is MRHNA and CDR2 is SNTAGT in the germline V gene. The CDR3 consists of 16 residues. V dropped 3 bases and J dropped 7 bases, with 18 bases sitting between them. The CDR3 DNA sequence: TGTGCCAGCAGTGAACGTGAAGGGGAAGAGGTCGGGGAGCTGTTTTTT. Translated, it gives CASSEREGEEVGELFF.

This clone turned up a few times. This chain links TRBV27 with TRBJ1-2; a weak D match, TRBD1 (6 bases). This CDR3 spans 14 amino acids. The germline V gene has CDR1 MNHEY and CDR2 SMNVEV (reference sequence). V lost 2 bases and J lost 4, with 11 bases in between. The CDR3 coding sequence is TGTGCCAGCAGTTTAGCAGGGGCAACCTATGGCTACACCTTC. Its translation: CASSLAGATYGYTF.

The rearrangement links TRBV5-4 to TRBJ1-3; tentatively, D is TRBD1 (5 bases). V was trimmed by 4 bases and J by 4 bases, leaving 12 bases between them. Germline-derived CDR1 and CDR2 are SGHNT and YYREEE (reference sequence). The CDR3 runs 14 residues. CDR3 region: CASSPKGAGNTIYF. As DNA, the CDR3 is TGTGCCAGCAGCCCCAAAGGGGCAGGAAACACCATATATTTT.

The chain employs TRBV29-1 and TRBJ2-5; 8 nucleotides line up with TRBD2. TRBJ2-7 matches the DNA end more closely, so the J call is doubtful. The CDR3 is 13 residues long. CDR1 and CDR2 (germline): SQVTM, ANQGSEA. The CDR3 DNA is TGCAGCGTGCAACTAGCGGCTCCCTACGAGCAGTACTTC. It yields the protein CSVQLAAPYEQYF.

The CDR3 protein is CASSPFLAGDSDTQYF. As DNA, the CDR3 is TGTGCCAGCAGCCCCTTCCTAGCGGGGGATTCAGATACGCAGTATTTT. The rearrangement links TRBV4-2 to TRBJ2-3, with TRBD2 matching over 10 bases. CDR3 length: 16 residues. After removal of 4 bases from V and 4 bases from J, the junction contained 8 bases not matched to a gene. From germline, CDR1 is LGHNA and CDR2 YNFKEQ.

The CDR3 coding sequence is TGTGCCAGCAGTGGACTAGCGGAGACCCAGTACTTC. It yields the protein CASSGLAETQYF. V and J are TRBV2 and TRBJ2-5; 8 bases match TRBD2. Trimming took 4 bases from V and 5 from J; bases not matched to a gene: 0. The germline gives CDR1 SNHLY, CDR2 FYNNEI. This CDR3 has 12 amino acids.

This clone turned up a few times. The chain employs TRBV6-1 and TRBJ2-3; D ambiguous. V was shortened by 0 bases and J by 4 bases, with 8 bases between the two germline ends. Germline CDR1 MNHNS, CDR2 SASEGT. The CDR3 loop spans 14 amino acids. The DNA of the CDR3 is TGTGCCAGCAGTGAAGCTGGCTTTTCAGATACGCAGTATTTT. Protein product: CASSEAGFSDTQYF.

This clone was seen just once. The chain joins TRBV18 to TRBJ1-5; 8 bases are shared with TRBD1. Losses at the gene ends were 5 bases for V and 5 bases for J; bases not matched to a gene: 8. The CDR3 totals 15 residues. The germline CDR1 and CDR2 sequences are KGHSH and LQKENI. CDR3: CASSDGTGPHQPQHF. The CDR3 DNA follows: TGTGCCAGCTCAGACGGGACAGGACCCCATCAGCCCCAGCATTTT.

The CDR3 here is CASSVGGQGSYGYTF. CDR3 nucleotides: TGTGCCAGCAGCGTGGGGGGACAGGGCAGCTATGGCTACACCTTC. The rearrangement joins TRBV6-5 to TRBJ1-2, with 9 bases aligning to TRBD1. CDR1 and CDR2 (germline): MNHEY, SVGAGI. The CDR3 runs to 15 residues. J gave up 4 bases and V 6 bases, and 9 bases lay outside the gene matches.

The chain employs TRBV11-2 and TRBJ2-2, with a tentative D call TRBD1 (6 bases). V lost 5 bases, J lost 5 bases, and 9 bases lay in between. The CDR3 spans 13 residues. Germline V gene data show CDR1 as SGHAT and CDR2 as FQNNGV. The CDR3 sequence: CASSVTGTGELFF. The CDR3 DNA reads TGTGCCAGCAGCGTAACAGGGACCGGGGAGCTGTTTTTT.

The V gene is TRBV6-5, the J gene TRBJ2-1, with TRBD2 matching over 9 bases. From germline, CDR1 is MNHEY and CDR2 SVGAGI. Trimming cost V 2 bases and J 6 bases; bases outside gene matches: 8. This CDR3 is built from 16 residues. CDR3 coding DNA: TGTGCCAGCAGTTACGCTCTTGCGGGGGGGCTCAATGAGCAGTTCTTC. This translates into CASSYALAGGLNEQFF.

The J gene is TRBJ2-1, the V gene TRBV23-1, with 12 bases aligning to TRBD2. TRBV23-1 is known as an ORF, though its function is uncertain. Losses at the gene ends were 6 bases for V and 5 bases for J; bases not matched to a gene: 11. There are 17 residues in the CDR3. The CDR3 bases are TGCGCCAGCAGCCCTCCCGGACTAGCGGGGCGTAACAATGAGCAGTTCTTC. Residues: CASSPPGLAGRNNEQFF.

This chain uses TRBV25-1 with TRBJ1-2; tentative D call: TRBD1 (6 bases). V gave up 3 bases and J gave up 4 bases, with 15 bases separating them. CDR3 length: 15 residues. From germline, CDR1 is MGHDK and CDR2 SYGVNS. CDR3 sequence reads: CASSDARGSGYGYTF. CDR3 coding DNA: TGTGCCAGCAGTGATGCCAGGGGCTCTGGCTATGGCTACACCTTC.

CDR3 sequence reads: CASSPMSSGANVLTF. The CDR3 nucleotides read TGTGCCAGCTCACCTATGAGCTCTGGGGCCAACGTCCTGACTTTC. The chain employs TRBV18 and TRBJ2-6; D unresolved. V was pared by 3 bases and J by 0 bases, with 6 bases between. In germline, CDR1 is KGHSH, CDR2 LQKENI. This CDR3 contains 15 residues.

This clone has just one count. The chain combines TRBV21-1 with TRBJ2-5; no check of the table's D call, TRBD1, against the DNA was made. TRBV21-1 is shown as a pseudogene. The length of the CDR3 is 13 residues. CDR3 region: CASSVEGEETQYF. The CDR3 DNA is TGTGCCAGCAGCGTAGAGGGGGAAGAGACCCAGTACTTC.

The chain couples TRBV7-6 to TRBJ2-5, with 11 positions matching TRBD2. This CDR3 spans 16 amino acids. In germline, CDR1 is SGHVS, CDR2 FNYEAQ. Trimming at V came to 5 bases and at J to 2 bases, leaving 7 bases not matched to a gene. This chain's CDR3 is CASSSGLAGGQETQYF. The CDR3 DNA follows: TGTGCCAGCAGCAGCGGCCTAGCGGGGGGTCAAGAGACCCAGTACTTC. Full variable domain (outside the CDR3, taken from reference TRBV7-6 and TRBJ2-5): GAGVSQSPRYKVTKRGQDVALRCDPISGHVSLYWYRQALGQGPEFLTYFNYEAQQDKSGLPNDRFSAERPEGSISTLTIQRTEQRDSAMYRCASSSGLAGGQETQYFGPGTRLLVL.

The chain's CDR3 is CASPGELGEQFF. CDR3 sequence (DNA): TGTGCCAGCCCAGGGGAATTGGGTGAGCAGTTCTTC. The rearrangement links TRBV2 to TRBJ2-1; D perhaps matches TRBD1 (6 bases). The germline gives CDR1 SNHLY, CDR2 FYNNEI. The CDR3 extends over 12 amino acids. Trimming pared 8 bases from V and 9 bases from J, leaving 14 bases between.

This clone was found a few times. The rearrangement uses TRBV4-3 and TRBJ2-2; D remains ambiguous. The CDR3 has 16 amino acids. Looked up from germline, CDR1 is LGHNA and CDR2 is YSLEER. Trimming took 0 bases from V and 4 from J, leaving 12 bases between them. This CDR3 is CASSQDISVGTGELFF. The CDR3 DNA reads TGCGCCAGCAGCCAAGATATAAGCGTCGGCACCGGGGAGCTGTTTTTT.

The chain couples TRBV5-8 to TRBJ1-2; D is unclear. The CDR3 runs to 14 residues. V lost 2 bases and J 5 bases, leaving 13 bases between the germline ends. The germline CDR1 and CDR2 sequences are SGHTS and YDEGEE. As DNA, the CDR3 is TGTGCCAGCAGCTTAGGACTGAGACCGTATGGCTACACCTTC. This codes for CASSLGLRPYGYTF. The complete variable domain, with remaining parts taken from reference TRBV5-8 and TRBJ1-2, reads EAGVTQSPTHLIKTRGQQATLRCSPISGHTSVYWYQQALGLGLQFLLWYDEGEERNRGNFPPRFSGRQFPNYSSELNVNALELEDSALYLCASSLGLRPYGYTFGSGTRLTVV.

CDR3 coding DNA: TGTGCCAGCAGCCACGTCCTGGACAGGGGGGTTATTCAGCCCCAGCATTTT. It specifies CASSHVLDRGVIQPQHF. The V and J genes are TRBV7-9 and TRBJ1-5; 10 bases are a match to TRBD1. J was trimmed by 6 bases and V by 5 bases; bases with no gene match: 13. The CDR3 contains 17 residues. Germline V gene sequence: CDR1 SEHNR, CDR2 FQNEAQ (reference sequence).

This clone was seen a few times. This chain joins TRBV5-4 and TRBJ2-6; possibly TRBD2 for D (5 bases). The germline gives CDR1 SGHNT, CDR2 YYREEE (reference sequence). This CDR3 is built from 17 residues. Trimming took off 1 base at V and 0 bases at J, with 11 bases between the two ends. The CDR3 region has the DNA TGTGCCAGCAGCTTGCTTCTGACTAACTCTGGGGCCAACGTCCTGACTTTC. Its translation: CASSLLLTNSGANVLTF.